The rows below give T cell receptor beta chains drawn from one sample of a study of shared T cell receptors in the human thymus. Sequencing was performed with immunoSEQ multiplex PCR; in TCRdb, only in-frame clones are kept and a portion is missing. The sample consists of about 660,000 clones, more than 75% of them appearing once. The same specimen was also included in a second study, on human thymus T cells.

Sequenced input: thymocytes. The origin of the receptors is a boy in the first two years of life with a congenital heart defect. Each CDR3 is given with its conserved first and last residue. A D gene is named only where the DNA matches it firmly. Rows give clone size only sometimes, using once, few, many, or a class for an expanded clone.

cdr3_aa cdr3_nt j_call d_call clone_size v_call
CASSLAGDGYTF TGTGCCAGCAGCTTGGCGGGGGATGGCTACACCTTC TRBJ1-2 - - TRBV5-6
CASAFTADRGYYEQYF TGTGCTAGTGCCTTCACAGCGGACAGGGGGTATTACGAGCAGTACTTC TRBJ2-7 TRBD1 once TRBV12-5
CASSQDQGGCGYTF TGCGCCAGCAGCCAAGACCAGGGAGGATGTGGCTACACCTTC TRBJ1-2 - - TRBV4-1
CASRQFGRGQPQHF TGTGCCAGTAGACAGTTTGGGAGGGGTCAGCCCCAGCATTTT TRBJ1-5 - - TRBV19
CASSPLAGTVAKNIQYF TGTGCCAGCAGCCCCCTCGCGGGGACAGTAGCCAAAAACATTCAGTACTTC TRBJ2-4 - - TRBV5-5
CASSLRLGTNNYGYTF TGTGCCAGCAGTTTACGCCTGGGGACAAATAACTATGGCTACACCTTC TRBJ1-2 - - TRBV28
CASSFETGPYSNQPQHF TGTGCCAGCAGCTTCGAAACAGGCCCGTATAGCAATCAGCCCCAGCATTTT TRBJ1-5 - - TRBV7-9
CASTGVWTGPHNSPLHF TGTGCCAGCACCGGGGTTTGGACAGGGCCGCATAATTCACCCCTCCACTTT TRBJ1-6 TRBD1 - TRBV27
CSVRQGKNTEAFF TGCAGCGTAAGACAGGGTAAGAACACTGAAGCTTTCTTT TRBJ1-1 TRBD1 - TRBV29-1
CASSGILAGDNNEQFF TGTGCCAGCAGCGGCATACTAGCGGGGGATAACAATGAGCAGTTCTTC TRBJ2-1 TRBD2 - TRBV5-6
CASSLGLAGALYEQYF TGTGCCAGCAGCTTAGGGTTGGCGGGAGCCCTCTACGAGCAGTACTTC TRBJ2-7 TRBD2 - TRBV11-2
CASSFSGGGYNEQFF TGTGCCAGCAGCTTTAGCGGGGGTGGATACAATGAGCAGTTCTTC TRBJ2-1 TRBD2 - TRBV7-6
CASSLWGGGADYGYTF TGCGCCAGCAGCTTGTGGGGGGGAGGGGCGGACTATGGCTACACCTTC TRBJ1-2 - - TRBV5-1
CASSSDGRDQKLFF TGTGCCAGCAGCTCAGACGGCAGGGATCAGAAGCTGTTTTTT TRBJ2-2 - - TRBV7-9
CASSQGMVGRNTIYF TGTGCCAGCAGCCAAGGGATGGTCGGGAGAAACACCATATATTTT TRBJ1-3 - once TRBV14
CASSLNHGLLAGCTDTQYF TGTGCCAGCAGTTTAAACCACGGTCTGCTAGCGGGGTGCACAGATACGCAGTATTTT TRBJ2-3 TRBD2 - TRBV28
CASSCRDRGDPHYGYTF TGTGCCAGCAGTTGCCGGGACAGGGGAGATCCACACTATGGCTACACCTTC TRBJ1-2 TRBD1 few TRBV27
CASSQVTGSNQPQHF TGCGCCAGCAGCCAAGTGACGGGTAGCAATCAGCCCCAGCATTTT TRBJ1-5 - once TRBV4-3
CASSDSPTSSAGELFF TGTGCCAGCAGCGATTCCCCGACTAGTTCCGCCGGGGAGCTGTTTTTT TRBJ2-2 - once TRBV9
CASSFGRLNGYTF TGTGCCAGCAGTTTTGGGCGCCTTAATGGCTACACCTTC TRBJ1-2 - few TRBV28
CASSETGGNTDTQYF TGTGCCAGCAGCGAGACAGGGGGCAACACAGATACGCAGTATTTT TRBJ2-3 TRBD1 - TRBV28
CASSKREDEQYF TGTGCCAGCAGCAAGCGGGAGGACGAGCAGTACTTC TRBJ2-7 TRBD2 - TRBV11-2
CASSLGGFGYGYTF TGTGCCAGCAGCTTAGGAGGGTTCGGATATGGCTACACCTTC TRBJ1-2 - - TRBV11-2
CASSLVGTGGVYSNQPQHF TGTGCCAGCAGCTTGGTTGGGACAGGGGGCGTATATAGCAATCAGCCCCAGCATTTT TRBJ1-5 TRBD1 once TRBV7-9
CASSPQSPRSSSYTF TGTGCCAGCAGCCCCCAGAGTCCTCGGAGTAGTAGCTACACCTTC TRBJ1-2 - - TRBV9
CASSVGREGQDEQFF TGTGCCAGCAGCGTAGGGAGGGAGGGCCAAGATGAGCAGTTCTTC TRBJ2-1 TRBD2 - TRBV9
CASSPGTGVDTEAFF TGTGCCAGCAGCCCGGGGACAGGGGTGGACACTGAAGCTTTCTTT TRBJ1-1 TRBD1 - TRBV13
CASSWGRGSRLSYEQYF TGTGCCAGCAGTTGGGGTAGGGGTAGCCGCCTCTCCTACGAGCAGTACTTC TRBJ2-7 - few TRBV27
CASSPGQGDYGYTF TGTGCCAGCAGCCCAGGACAGGGCGACTATGGCTACACCTTC TRBJ1-2 TRBD1 - TRBV9
CASSGGYLPFPYEQYF TGTGCCAGCAGTGGGGGCTATTTGCCATTCCCCTACGAGCAGTACTTC TRBJ2-7 - - TRBV27
CASSHETSGSGYTGELFF TGCGCCAGCAGCCACGAGACTAGCGGGAGTGGGTACACCGGGGAGCTGTTTTTT TRBJ2-2 TRBD2 - TRBV4-3
CASSDRQGSEKLFF TGTGCCAGCAGTGACCGACAGGGTTCTGAAAAACTGTTTTTT TRBJ1-4 TRBD1 - TRBV2
CASSQDPQGKGPQHF TGCGCCAGCAGCCAAGATCCTCAGGGAAAGGGGCCCCAGCATTTT TRBJ1-5 - - TRBV4-3
CASSQDSTAGDPYEQYF TGTGCCAGCAGCCAAGATAGTACAGCGGGAGATCCCTACGAGCAGTACTTC TRBJ2-7 TRBD2 - TRBV14
CASRVTFGRAIETQYF TGTGCCAGCAGAGTCACCTTCGGGAGGGCCATTGAGACCCAGTACTTC TRBJ2-5 TRBD2 - TRBV2
CASSSDTSGRHTDTQYF TGTGCCAGTAGTTCCGATACTAGCGGGAGGCACACAGATACGCAGTATTTT TRBJ2-3 TRBD2 - TRBV19
CASSLEDRGHGYTF TGCGCCAGCAGCTTGGAGGACAGGGGGCATGGCTACACCTTC TRBJ1-2 TRBD1 - TRBV5-1
CASSPGLIQRPGTNEKLFF TGTGCCAGCTCACCAGGTTTAATACAGCGCCCAGGGACTAATGAAAAACTGTTTTTT TRBJ1-4 - - TRBV18
CASKRRWGAGRNPNEKLFF TGTGCCAGCAAGCGAAGGTGGGGCGCAGGGAGGAACCCAAATGAAAAACTGTTTTTT TRBJ1-4 - - TRBV27
CASSADGITYEQYF TGTGCCAGCAGCGCGGACGGGATAACTTACGAGCAGTACTTC TRBJ2-7 - once TRBV5-6
CASSHRPTSMGDNEQFF TGTGCCAGCAGCCACCGCCCTACTAGTATGGGAGACAATGAGCAGTTCTTC TRBJ2-1 - - TRBV7-9
CASSSLGLADNEQFF TGCGCCAGCAGCTCCCTCGGACTAGCCGACAATGAGCAGTTCTTC TRBJ2-1 TRBD2 - TRBV5-1
CASSARASGEELYNEQFF TGTGCCAGCAGTGCCCGGGCTAGCGGGGAAGAACTCTACAATGAGCAGTTCTTC TRBJ2-1 TRBD2 - TRBV6-4
CASSEMRGPRDTQYF TGTGCCAGCAGTGAAATGAGGGGGCCTCGGGATACGCAGTATTTT TRBJ2-3 TRBD1 - TRBV2
CASMGDRGSYNTGELFF TGTGCCAGCATGGGTGACAGGGGGAGTTATAACACCGGGGAGCTGTTTTTT TRBJ2-2 TRBD1 - TRBV2
CASSLVVDGTGRDNSPLHF TGTGCCAGCAGCTTAGTGGTAGACGGGACAGGTCGCGATAATTCACCCCTCCACTTT TRBJ1-6 TRBD1 - TRBV7-2
CASSTDRDEDTQYF TGTGCCAGTAGTACGGACAGGGATGAGGATACGCAGTATTTT TRBJ2-3 TRBD1 - TRBV19
CASSGPGTVLNQPQHF TGTGCCAGCAGTGGCCCCGGGACAGTACTCAATCAGCCCCAGCATTTT TRBJ1-5 TRBD1 - TRBV6-4
CASSQAYGNTGELFF TGCGCCAGCAGCCAAGCGTACGGGAACACCGGGGAGCTGTTTTTT TRBJ2-2 - - TRBV4-1
CASSQDRAGEIETQYF TGCGCCAGCAGCCAAGATCGGGCAGGGGAGATAGAGACCCAGTACTTC TRBJ2-5 - - TRBV4-1
CASSLYLENEQFF TGTGCCAGCAGCTTATACCTGGAGAATGAGCAGTTCTTC TRBJ2-1 - - TRBV7-9
CASSFGLVREVEQYF TGTGCCAGCAGTTTCGGCTTGGTCAGGGAGGTGGAGCAGTACTTC TRBJ2-7 - once TRBV27
CASRIRPGTGGIRDEKLFF TGTGCCAGCAGGATCAGACCCGGGACAGGGGGTATACGAGATGAAAAACTGTTTTTT TRBJ1-4 TRBD1 - TRBV5-5
CANLGLAGGQISNEQFF TGTGCCAACCTAGGACTAGCGGGGGGCCAGATCTCCAATGAGCAGTTCTTC TRBJ2-1 TRBD2 - TRBV2
CASSLTLWTGKMFGSDTEAFF TGTGCCAGCAGTCTAACATTGTGGACAGGGAAAATGTTCGGGTCGGACACTGAAGCTTTCTTT TRBJ1-1 TRBD1 - TRBV28
CASSPSYLSGKGEYF TGTGCCAGCAGCCCTTCATACCTTAGCGGTAAAGGGGAGTATTTT TRBJ2-3 - - TRBV14
CASSVRRGGTPSYEQYF TGTGCCAGCAGCGTAAGACGCGGGGGGACCCCCTCCTACGAGCAGTACTTC TRBJ2-7 TRBD2 - TRBV7-9
CASSQEFRRGRIHGYTF TGCGCCAGCAGCCAAGAATTCAGAAGGGGGCGTATCCATGGCTACACCTTC TRBJ1-2 TRBD1 - TRBV4-3